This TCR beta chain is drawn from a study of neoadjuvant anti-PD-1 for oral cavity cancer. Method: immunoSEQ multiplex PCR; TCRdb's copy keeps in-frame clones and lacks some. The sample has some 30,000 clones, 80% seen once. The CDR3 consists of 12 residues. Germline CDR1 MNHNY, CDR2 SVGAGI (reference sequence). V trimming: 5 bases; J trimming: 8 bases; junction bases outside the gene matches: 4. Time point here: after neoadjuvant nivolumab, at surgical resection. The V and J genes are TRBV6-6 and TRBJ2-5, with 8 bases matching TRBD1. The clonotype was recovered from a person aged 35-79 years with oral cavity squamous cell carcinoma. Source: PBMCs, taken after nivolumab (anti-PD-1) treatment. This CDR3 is CASSRTGYTQYF. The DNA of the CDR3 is TGTGCCAGCAGTAGGACAGGGTACACCCAGTACTTC.